Listed below are T cell receptor beta chains from one sample, sequenced in a study of OX40 agonist ivuxolimab in advanced cancers. Clones were read by immunoSEQ multiplex PCR, and TCRdb kept only the in-frame ones, dropping some. This sample has roughly 100,000 clones, with approximately 85% found just once. This specimen was CD4+ or CD8+ T cells sorted from blood, taken in a trial of the OX40 agonist ivuxolimab. Receptor source: an adult with an advanced solid tumor such as melanoma, head and neck, liver or kidney cancer. Each CDR3 is given with its conserved first and last residue. Fields, in order: V gene, CDR3 protein.

TRBV21-1	CASSKRTAGGYNEQFF
TRBV15	CATSIGKREVEDEQFF
TRBV14	CASSQRGRSSYEQYF
TRBV7-6	CASSALPGDNEQYF
TRBV6-4	CASSVSQNTGELFF
TRBV11-3	CASSSWGLQYEQYF
TRBV27	CASSPGSFSTGELFF
TRBV7-9	CASSETMGDTEAFF
TRBV13	CASSLETSGGTDTQYF
TRBV6-6	CASSYGRVDEAFF
TRBV28	CASTNSRGSDFEQYF
TRBV28	CASRLGNSPLHF
TRBV25-1	CASSESGTGVEETQYF
TRBV9	CASSSRLAGGYNEQFF
TRBV2	CASYRSGELFF
TRBV11-2	CASSSLQGDGYTF
TRBV9	CASSAGLHTGELFF
TRBV6-6	CASTRSPLGYGYTF
TRBV7-2	CASSTRTSGSGETQYF
TRBV5-1	CASSPSGTGETQYF